A selection of T cell receptor beta chains follows, all from one sample in a study of cytomegalovirus exposure and HLA in healthy donors. This table comes from immunoSEQ multiplex PCR, and its TCRdb copy is limited to in-frame clones, with some not included. The sample contains 180,000 or so clones, around nine tenths of which appear only once. The sequenced sample was PBMCs. These receptor sequences come from a woman under 40 in good health and CMV-seronegative. CDR3s include the opening cysteine and the closing phenylalanine or tryptophan. D genes are given only for firm matches.

v_call	d_call	cdr3_length	j_call	cdr3_aa	cdr3_nt
TRBV9	-	14	TRBJ2-5	CASSVRGYQETQYF	TGTGCCAGCAGTGTACGGGGGTACCAAGAGACCCAGTACTTC
TRBV30	-	14	TRBJ2-2	CAWKWAPNTGELFF	TGTGCCTGGAAATGGGCCCCTAACACCGGGGAGCTGTTTTTT
TRBV9	TRBD2	18	TRBJ2-1	CASSVEIGGLAGDNEQFF	TGTGCCAGCAGCGTAGAGATCGGGGGGCTAGCGGGGGACAATGAGCAGTTCTTC
TRBV5-1	-	16	TRBJ1-1	CASSFLQGGMNTEAFF	TGCGCCAGCAGCTTCCTACAGGGAGGGATGAACACTGAAGCTTTCTTT
TRBV7-7	-	15	TRBJ2-3	CASSLGAKGTDTQYF	TGTGCCAGCAGCTTGGGGGCAAAGGGAACAGATACGCAGTATTTT
TRBV6-6	-	13	TRBJ2-1	CASGRLQGIGQFF	TGTGCCAGCGGAAGACTACAGGGTATCGGGCAGTTCTTC
TRBV18	TRBD1	14	TRBJ1-2	CASSQTGGSDGYTF	TGTGCCAGCTCACAGACAGGGGGTTCGGATGGCTACACCTTC
TRBV4-1	-	15	TRBJ1-1	CASTPSGVRVTEAFF	TGCGCCAGCACTCCCTCCGGGGTTCGGGTCACTGAAGCTTTCTTT
TRBV7-9	TRBD1	16	TRBJ2-7	CASSSRGTGATYEQYF	TGTGCCAGCAGCTCCAGGGGGACAGGGGCTACCTACGAGCAGTACTTC
TRBV6-6	-	12	TRBJ1-1	CATLFESSEAFF	TGTGCCACCCTTTTCGAATCCTCCGAGGCTTTCTTT